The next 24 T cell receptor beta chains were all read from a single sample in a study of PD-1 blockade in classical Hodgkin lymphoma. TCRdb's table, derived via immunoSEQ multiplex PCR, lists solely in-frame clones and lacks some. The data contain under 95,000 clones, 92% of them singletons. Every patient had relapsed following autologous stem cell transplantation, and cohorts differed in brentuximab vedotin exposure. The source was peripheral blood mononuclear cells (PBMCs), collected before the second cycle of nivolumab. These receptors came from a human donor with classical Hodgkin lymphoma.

CDR3 in amino acids: CASSKGGTGNTIYF. The CDR3 DNA reads TGTGCCAGCAGCAAAGGGGGGACCGGAAACACCATATATTTT. V usage is TRBV21-1 and J usage is TRBJ1-3. TRBV21-1 is termed a pseudogene. This CDR3 spans 14 amino acids.

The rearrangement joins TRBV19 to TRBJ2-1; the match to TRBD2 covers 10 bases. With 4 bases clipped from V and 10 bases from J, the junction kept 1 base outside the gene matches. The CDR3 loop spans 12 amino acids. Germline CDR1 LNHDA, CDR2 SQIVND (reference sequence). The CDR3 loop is CASSTTSGEQFF. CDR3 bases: TGTGCCAGTAGTACGACTAGCGGGGAGCAGTTCTTC.

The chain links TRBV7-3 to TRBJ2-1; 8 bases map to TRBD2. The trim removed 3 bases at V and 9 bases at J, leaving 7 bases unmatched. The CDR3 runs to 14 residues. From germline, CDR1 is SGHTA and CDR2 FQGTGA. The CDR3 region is CASSLGLGVGEQFF. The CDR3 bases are TGTGCCAGCAGCTTGGGACTAGGTGTCGGTGAGCAGTTCTTC.

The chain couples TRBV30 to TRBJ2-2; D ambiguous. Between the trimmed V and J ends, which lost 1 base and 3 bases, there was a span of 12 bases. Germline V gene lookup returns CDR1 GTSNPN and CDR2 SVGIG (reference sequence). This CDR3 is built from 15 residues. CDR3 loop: CAWSGVLRDTGELFF. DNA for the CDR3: TGTGCCTGGAGTGGGGTGTTAAGGGACACCGGGGAGCTGTTTTTT.

The DNA for the CDR3 is TGTGCCAGCAGCTCGGACAGGCTTGCTGAAGCTTTCTTT. Its translation: CASSSDRLAEAFF. The J gene is TRBJ1-1, the V gene TRBV7-8; 7 bases agree with TRBD1. Per the germline V gene, CDR1 is SGHVS and CDR2 is FQNEAQ. CDR3 length: 13 residues. V trimming: 4 bases; J trimming: 6 bases; junction bases outside the gene matches: 5.

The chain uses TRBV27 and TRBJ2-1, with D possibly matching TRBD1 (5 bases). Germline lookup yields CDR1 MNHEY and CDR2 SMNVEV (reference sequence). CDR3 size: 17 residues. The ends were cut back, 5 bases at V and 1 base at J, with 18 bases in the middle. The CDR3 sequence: CASSPSMADTSYNEQFF. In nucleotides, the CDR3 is TGTGCCAGCAGTCCCTCGATGGCGGACACTTCCTACAATGAGCAGTTCTTC.

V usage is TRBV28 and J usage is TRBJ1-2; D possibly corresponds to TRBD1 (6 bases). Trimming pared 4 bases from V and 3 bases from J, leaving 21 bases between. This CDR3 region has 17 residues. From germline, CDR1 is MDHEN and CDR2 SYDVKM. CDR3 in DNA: TGTGCCAGCAGTTCCTCGAATATAGTGGACAGTCACTATGGCTACACCTTC. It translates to CASSSSNIVDSHYGYTF.

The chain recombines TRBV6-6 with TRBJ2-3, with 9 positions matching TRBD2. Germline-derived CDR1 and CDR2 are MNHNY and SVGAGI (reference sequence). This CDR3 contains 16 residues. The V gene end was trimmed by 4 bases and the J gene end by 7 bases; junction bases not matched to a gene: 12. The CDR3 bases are TGTGCCAGCAGTTCGCCGCGGGAGGGGGTCATGAATACGCAGTATTTT. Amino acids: CASSSPREGVMNTQYF.

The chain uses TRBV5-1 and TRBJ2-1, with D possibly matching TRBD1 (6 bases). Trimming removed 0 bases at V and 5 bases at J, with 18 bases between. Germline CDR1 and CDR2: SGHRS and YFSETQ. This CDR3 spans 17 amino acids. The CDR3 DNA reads TGCGCCAGCAGCTTGGAAGTACTACAGGGATATGACAATGAGCAGTTCTTC. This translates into CASSLEVLQGYDNEQFF.

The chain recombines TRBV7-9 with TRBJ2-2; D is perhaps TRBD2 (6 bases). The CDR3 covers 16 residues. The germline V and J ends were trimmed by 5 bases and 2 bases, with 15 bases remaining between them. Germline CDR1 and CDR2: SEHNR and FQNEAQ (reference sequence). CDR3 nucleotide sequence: TGTGCCAGCAGCGGGGAGCGGGCAGGCAACACCGGGGAGCTGTTTTTT. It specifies CASSGERAGNTGELFF.

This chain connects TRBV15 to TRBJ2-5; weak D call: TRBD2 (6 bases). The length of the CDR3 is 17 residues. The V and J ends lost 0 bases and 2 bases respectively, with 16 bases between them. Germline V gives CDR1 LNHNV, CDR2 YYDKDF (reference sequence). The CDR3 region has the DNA TGTGCCACCAGCAGAGATAAACGGGGGAGGAGGCAAGAGACCCAGTACTTC. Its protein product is CATSRDKRGRRQETQYF.

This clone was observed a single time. The chain's CDR3 is CASSERRTTSTF. The CDR3 coding sequence is TGTGCCAGCAGCGAGAGGCGGACCACCAGCACCTTC. This chain joins TRBV5-4 and TRBJ1-2; D unresolved. CDR1 SGHNT and CDR2 YYREEE come from the germline V gene (reference sequence). V gave up 4 bases and J gave up 13 bases, with 17 bases separating them. This CDR3 contains 12 residues.

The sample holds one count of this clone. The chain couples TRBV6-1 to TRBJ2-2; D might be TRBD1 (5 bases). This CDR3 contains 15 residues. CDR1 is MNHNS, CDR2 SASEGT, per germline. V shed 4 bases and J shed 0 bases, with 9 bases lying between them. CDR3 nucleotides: TGTGCCAGCAGTGTTCAGGGTTCGAACACCGGGGAGCTGTTTTTT. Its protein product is CASSVQGSNTGELFF.

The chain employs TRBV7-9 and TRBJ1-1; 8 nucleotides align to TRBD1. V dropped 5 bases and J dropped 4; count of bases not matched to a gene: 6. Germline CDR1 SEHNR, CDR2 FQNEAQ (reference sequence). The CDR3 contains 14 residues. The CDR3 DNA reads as TGTGCCAGCAGCCCCCGAACAGGGGGCACTGAAGCTTTCTTT. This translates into CASSPRTGGTEAFF. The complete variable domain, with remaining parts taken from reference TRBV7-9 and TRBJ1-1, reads DTGVSQNPRHKITKRGQNVTFRCDPISEHNRLYWYRQTLGQGPEFLTYFQNEAQLEKSRLLSDRFSAERPKGSFSTLEIQRTEQGDSAMYLCASSPRTGGTEAFFGQGTRLTVV.

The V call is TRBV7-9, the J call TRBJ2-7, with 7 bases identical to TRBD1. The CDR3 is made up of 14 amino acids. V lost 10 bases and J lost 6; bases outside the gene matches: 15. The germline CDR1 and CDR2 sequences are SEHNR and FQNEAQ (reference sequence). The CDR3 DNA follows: TGTGCCATGAGTCCCGGGACAGTGTCCCGCGAGCAGTACTTC. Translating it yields CAMSPGTVSREQYF.

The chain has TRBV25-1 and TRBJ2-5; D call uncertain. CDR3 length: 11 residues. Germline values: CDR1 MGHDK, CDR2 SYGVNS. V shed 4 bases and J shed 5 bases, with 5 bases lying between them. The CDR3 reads CASSAWETQYF. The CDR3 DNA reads TGTGCCAGCAGTGCCTGGGAGACCCAGTACTTC.

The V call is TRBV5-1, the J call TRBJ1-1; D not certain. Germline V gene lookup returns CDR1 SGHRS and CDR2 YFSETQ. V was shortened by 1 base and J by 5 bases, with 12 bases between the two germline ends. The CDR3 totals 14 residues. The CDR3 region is CASSLSPPWTEAFF. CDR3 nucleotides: TGCGCCAGCAGCTTGAGCCCCCCGTGGACTGAAGCTTTCTTT.

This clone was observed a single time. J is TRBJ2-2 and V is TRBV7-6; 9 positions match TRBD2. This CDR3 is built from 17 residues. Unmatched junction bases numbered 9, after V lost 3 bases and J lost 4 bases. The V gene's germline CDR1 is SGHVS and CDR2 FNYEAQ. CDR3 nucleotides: TGTGCCAGCAGCTTGCAACGCGGGAGGGCCTCCACCGGGGAGCTGTTTTTT. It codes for CASSLQRGRASTGELFF.

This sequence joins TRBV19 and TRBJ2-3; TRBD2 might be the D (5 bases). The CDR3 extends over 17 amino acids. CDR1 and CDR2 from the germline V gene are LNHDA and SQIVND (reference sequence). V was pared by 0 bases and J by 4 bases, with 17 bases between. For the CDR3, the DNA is TGTGCCAGTAGTATAGATCTATCGGGGTTATCGGCAGATACGCAGTATTTT. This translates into CASSIDLSGLSADTQYF.

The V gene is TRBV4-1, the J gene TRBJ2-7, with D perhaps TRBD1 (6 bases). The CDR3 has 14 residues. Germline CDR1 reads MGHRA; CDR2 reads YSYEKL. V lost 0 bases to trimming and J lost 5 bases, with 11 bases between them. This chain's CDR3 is CASSQEIRGDEQYF. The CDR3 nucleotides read TGCGCCAGCAGCCAAGAGATCAGGGGAGACGAGCAGTACTTC.

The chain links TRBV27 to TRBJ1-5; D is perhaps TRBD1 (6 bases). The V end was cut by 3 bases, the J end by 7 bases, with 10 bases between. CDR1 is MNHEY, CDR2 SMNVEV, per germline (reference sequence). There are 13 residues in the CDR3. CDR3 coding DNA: TGTGCCAGCAGTTTGACAGGTACCCAGCCCCAGCATTTT. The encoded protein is CASSLTGTQPQHF.

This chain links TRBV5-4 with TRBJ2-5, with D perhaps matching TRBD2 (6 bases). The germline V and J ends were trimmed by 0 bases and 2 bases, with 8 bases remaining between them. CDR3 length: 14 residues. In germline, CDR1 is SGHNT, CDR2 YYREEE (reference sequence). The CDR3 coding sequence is TGTGCCAGCAGCTTGGGGGGGGAACAAGAGACCCAGTACTTC. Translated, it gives CASSLGGEQETQYF.

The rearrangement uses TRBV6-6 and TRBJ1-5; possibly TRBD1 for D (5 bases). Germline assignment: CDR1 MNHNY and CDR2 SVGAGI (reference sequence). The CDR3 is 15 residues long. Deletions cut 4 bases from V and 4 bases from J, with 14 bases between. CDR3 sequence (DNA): TGTGCCAGCAGTTCTCTGGGGGGTGGGAATCAGCCCCAGCATTTT. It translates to CASSSLGGGNQPQHF.

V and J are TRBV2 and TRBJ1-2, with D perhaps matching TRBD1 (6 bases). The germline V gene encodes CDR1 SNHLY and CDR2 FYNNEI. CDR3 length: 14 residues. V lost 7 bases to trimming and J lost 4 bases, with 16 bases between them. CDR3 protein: CASTQRGDLYGYTF. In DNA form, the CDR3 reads TGTGCCAGCACCCAAAGGGGGGATCTCTATGGCTACACCTTC.